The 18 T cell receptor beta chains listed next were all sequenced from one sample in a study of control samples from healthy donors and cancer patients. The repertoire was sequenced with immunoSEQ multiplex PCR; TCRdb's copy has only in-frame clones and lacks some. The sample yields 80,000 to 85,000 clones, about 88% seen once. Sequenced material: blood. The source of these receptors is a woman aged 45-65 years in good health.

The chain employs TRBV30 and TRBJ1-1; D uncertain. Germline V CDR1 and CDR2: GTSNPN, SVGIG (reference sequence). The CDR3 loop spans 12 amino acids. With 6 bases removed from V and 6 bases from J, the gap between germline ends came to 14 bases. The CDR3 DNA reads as TGTGCCTGCAGCGTCATGGGCCCTGAAGCTTTCTTT. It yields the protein CACSVMGPEAFF.

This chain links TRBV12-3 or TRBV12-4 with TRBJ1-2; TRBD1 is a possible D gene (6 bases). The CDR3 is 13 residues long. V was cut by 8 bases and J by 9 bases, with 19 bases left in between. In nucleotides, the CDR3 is TGTGCCAGCCGTTACAGGGAAGCGAGAAGCTACACCTTC. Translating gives CASRYREARSYTF.

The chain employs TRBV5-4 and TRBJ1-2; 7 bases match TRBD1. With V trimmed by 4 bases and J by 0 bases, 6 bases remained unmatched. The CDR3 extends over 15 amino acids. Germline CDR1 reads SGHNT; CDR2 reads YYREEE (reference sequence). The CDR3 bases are TGTGCCAGCAGCCCGCTCCAGGGGGCTAACTATGGCTACACCTTC. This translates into CASSPLQGANYGYTF.

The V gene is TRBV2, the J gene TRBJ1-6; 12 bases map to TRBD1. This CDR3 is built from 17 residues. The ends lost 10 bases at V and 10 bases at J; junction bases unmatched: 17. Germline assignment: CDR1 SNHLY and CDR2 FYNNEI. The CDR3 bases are TGTGCCACCACCGGGACAGGGGGCTCTAGGGGCGGCTCACCCCTCCACTTT. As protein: CATTGTGGSRGGSPLHF.

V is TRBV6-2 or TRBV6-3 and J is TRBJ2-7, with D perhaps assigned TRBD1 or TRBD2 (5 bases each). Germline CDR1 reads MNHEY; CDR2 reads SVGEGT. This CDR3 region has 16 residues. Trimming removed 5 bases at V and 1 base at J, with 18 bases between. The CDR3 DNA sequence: TGTGCCAGCAGTATTTTTCCGGGGCGGAGGTCCTACGAGCAGTACTTC. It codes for CASSIFPGRRSYEQYF.

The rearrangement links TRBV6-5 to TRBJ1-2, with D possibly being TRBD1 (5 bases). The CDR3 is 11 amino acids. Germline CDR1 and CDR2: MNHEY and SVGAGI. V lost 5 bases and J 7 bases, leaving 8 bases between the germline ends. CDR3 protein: CASSRQIGYTF. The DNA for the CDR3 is TGTGCCAGCAGTCGACAGATTGGCTACACCTTC.

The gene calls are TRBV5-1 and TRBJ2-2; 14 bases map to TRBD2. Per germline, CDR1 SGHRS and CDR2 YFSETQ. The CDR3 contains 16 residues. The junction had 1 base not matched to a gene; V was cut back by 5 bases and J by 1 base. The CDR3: CASRGLAGGNTGELFF. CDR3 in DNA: TGCGCCAGCAGAGGACTAGCGGGGGGGAACACCGGGGAGCTGTTTTTT.

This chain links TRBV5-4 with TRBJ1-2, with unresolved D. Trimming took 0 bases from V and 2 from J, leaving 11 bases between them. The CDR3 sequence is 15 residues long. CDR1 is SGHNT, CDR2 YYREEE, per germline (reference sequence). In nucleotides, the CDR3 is TGTGCCAGCAGCTTGGAAGCAGTAATGAACTATGGCTACACCTTC. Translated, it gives CASSLEAVMNYGYTF.

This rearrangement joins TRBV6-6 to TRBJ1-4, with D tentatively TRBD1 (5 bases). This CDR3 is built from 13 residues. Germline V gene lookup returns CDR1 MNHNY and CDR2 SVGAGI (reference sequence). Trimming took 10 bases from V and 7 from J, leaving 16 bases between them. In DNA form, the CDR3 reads TGTGCCACCACCCGCAGGGAGGGTGAAAAACTGTTTTTT. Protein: CATTRREGEKLFF.

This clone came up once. CDR3 DNA sequence: TGCGCCAGCAGCCAAGTAAATCTTGTTAGCACAGATACGCAGTATTTT. Its protein is CASSQVNLVSTDTQYF. The chain is built from TRBV4-1 and TRBJ2-3; D uncertain. Trimming stripped 1 base from V and 0 bases from J, with 11 bases between. CDR1 is MGHRA, CDR2 YSYEKL, per germline. This CDR3 comprises 16 residues.

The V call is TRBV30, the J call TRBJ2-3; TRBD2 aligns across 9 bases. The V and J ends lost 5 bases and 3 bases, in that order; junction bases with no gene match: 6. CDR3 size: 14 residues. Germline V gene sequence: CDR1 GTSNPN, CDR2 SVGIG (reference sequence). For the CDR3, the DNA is TGTGCCTGGGTTGAAAGCGGGGGGACAGATACGCAGTATTTT. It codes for CAWVESGGTDTQYF.

Here the CDR3 DNA reads TGTGCCTGGAGTTTTGATCAGGCTGTCAATTCACCCCTCCACTTT. This encodes CAWSFDQAVNSPLHF. This rearrangement joins TRBV30 to TRBJ1-6; D unresolved. The CDR3 totals 15 residues. V shed 2 bases and J shed 7 bases, with 15 bases lying between them. Per germline, CDR1 GTSNPN and CDR2 SVGIG (reference sequence).

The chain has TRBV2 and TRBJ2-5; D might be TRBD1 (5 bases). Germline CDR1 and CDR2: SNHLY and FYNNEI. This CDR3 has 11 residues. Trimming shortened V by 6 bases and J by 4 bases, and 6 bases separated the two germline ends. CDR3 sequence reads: CASRGVETQYF. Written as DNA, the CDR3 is TGTGCCAGCAGAGGGGTAGAGACCCAGTACTTC.

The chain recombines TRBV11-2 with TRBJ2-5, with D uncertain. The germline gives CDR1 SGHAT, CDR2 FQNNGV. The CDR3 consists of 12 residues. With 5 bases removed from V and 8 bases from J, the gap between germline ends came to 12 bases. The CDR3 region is CASSPSMETQYF. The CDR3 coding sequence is TGTGCCAGCAGCCCCAGCATGGAAACCCAGTACTTC.

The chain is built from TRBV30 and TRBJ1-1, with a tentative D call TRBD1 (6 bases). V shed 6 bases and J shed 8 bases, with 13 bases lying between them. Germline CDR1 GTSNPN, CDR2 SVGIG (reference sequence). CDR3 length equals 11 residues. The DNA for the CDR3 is TGTGCCTGTTTCGGAGGGGGGGAAGCTTTCTTT. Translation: CACFGGGEAFF.

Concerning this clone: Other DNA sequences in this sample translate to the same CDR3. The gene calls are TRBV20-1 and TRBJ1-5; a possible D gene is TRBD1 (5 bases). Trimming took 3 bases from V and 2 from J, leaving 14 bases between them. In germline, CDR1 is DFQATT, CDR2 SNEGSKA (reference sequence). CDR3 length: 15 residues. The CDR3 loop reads CSASGRAGGNQPQHF. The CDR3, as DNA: TGCAGTGCTAGTGGGCGGGCGGGGGGCAATCAGCCCCAGCATTTT.

CDR3 protein: CASSPASVDTEAFF. CDR3 coding DNA: TGCGCCAGCAGCCCCGCTTCAGTAGACACTGAAGCTTTCTTT. V usage is TRBV5-1 and J usage is TRBJ1-1; D not certain. Trimming removed 4 bases from V and 3 bases from J, with 13 bases in between. This CDR3 contains 14 residues. CDR1 is SGHRS, CDR2 YFSETQ, per germline.

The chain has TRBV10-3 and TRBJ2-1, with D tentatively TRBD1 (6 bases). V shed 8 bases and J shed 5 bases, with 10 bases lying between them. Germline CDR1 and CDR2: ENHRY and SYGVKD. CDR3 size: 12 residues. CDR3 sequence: CAIAGDDNEQFF. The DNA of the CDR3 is TGTGCCATCGCAGGGGACGACAATGAGCAGTTCTTC.